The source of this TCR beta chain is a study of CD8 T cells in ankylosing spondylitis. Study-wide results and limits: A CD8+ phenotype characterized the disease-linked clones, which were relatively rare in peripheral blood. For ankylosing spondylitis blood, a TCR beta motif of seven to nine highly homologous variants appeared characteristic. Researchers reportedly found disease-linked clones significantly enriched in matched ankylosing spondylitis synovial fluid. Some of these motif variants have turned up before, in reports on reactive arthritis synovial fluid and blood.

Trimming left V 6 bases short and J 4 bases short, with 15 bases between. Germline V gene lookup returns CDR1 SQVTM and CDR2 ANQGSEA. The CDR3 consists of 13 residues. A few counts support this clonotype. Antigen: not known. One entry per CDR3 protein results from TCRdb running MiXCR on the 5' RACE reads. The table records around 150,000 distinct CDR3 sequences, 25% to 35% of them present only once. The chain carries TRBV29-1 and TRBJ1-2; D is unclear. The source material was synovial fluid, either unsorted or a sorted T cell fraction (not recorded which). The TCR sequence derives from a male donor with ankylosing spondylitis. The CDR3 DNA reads TGCAGCGTCGTAGGTGAAGTCACCTATGGCTACACCTTC. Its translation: CSVVGEVTYGYTF. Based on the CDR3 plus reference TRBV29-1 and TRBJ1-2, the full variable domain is SAVISQKPSRDICQRGTSLTIQCQVDSQVTMMFWYRQQPGQSLTLIATANQGSEATYESGFVIDKFPISRPNLTFSTLTVSNMSPEDSSIYLCSVVGEVTYGYTFGSGTRLTVV.